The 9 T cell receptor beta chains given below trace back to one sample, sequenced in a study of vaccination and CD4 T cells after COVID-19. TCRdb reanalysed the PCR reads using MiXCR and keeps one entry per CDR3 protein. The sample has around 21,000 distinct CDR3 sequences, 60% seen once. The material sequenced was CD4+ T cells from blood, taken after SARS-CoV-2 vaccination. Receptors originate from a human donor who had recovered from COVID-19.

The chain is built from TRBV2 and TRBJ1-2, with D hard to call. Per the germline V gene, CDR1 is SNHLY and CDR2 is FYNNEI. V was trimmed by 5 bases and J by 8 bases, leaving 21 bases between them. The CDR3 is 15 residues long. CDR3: CASSPSSLLGGGYTF. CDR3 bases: TGTGCCAGCAGTCCCTCCTCATTACTGGGCGGAGGCTACACCTTC.

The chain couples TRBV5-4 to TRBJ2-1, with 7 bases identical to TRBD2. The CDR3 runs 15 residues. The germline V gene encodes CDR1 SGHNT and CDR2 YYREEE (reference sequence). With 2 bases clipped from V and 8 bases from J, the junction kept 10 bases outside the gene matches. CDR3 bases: TGTGCCAGCAGCTTCGAGGGAGGGCCGTTCGATGAGCAGTTCTTC. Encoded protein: CASSFEGGPFDEQFF.

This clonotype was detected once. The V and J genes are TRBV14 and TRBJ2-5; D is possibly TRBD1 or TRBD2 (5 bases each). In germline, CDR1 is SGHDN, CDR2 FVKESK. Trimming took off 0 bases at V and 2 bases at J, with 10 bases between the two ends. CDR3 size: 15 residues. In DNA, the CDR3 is TGTGCCAGCAGCCAAGATTTGAGGGGACAAGAGACCCAGTACTTC. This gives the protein CASSQDLRGQETQYF.

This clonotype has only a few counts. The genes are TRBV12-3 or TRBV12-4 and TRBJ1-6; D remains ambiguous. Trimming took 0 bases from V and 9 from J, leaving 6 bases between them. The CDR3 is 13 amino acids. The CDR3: CASSLAGSSPLHF. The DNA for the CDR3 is TGTGCCAGCAGTTTAGCTGGGAGTTCACCCCTCCACTTT.

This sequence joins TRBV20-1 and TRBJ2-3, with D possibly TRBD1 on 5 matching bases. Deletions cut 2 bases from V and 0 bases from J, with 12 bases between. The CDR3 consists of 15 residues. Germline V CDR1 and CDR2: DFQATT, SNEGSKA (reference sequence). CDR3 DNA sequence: TGCAGTGCTAGAAAACAGGTTGTTAGCACAGATACGCAGTATTTT. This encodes CSARKQVVSTDTQYF.

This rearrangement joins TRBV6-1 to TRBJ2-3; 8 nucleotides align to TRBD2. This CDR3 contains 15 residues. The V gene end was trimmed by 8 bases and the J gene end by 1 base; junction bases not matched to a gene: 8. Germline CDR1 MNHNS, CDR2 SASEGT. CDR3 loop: CASREVAGRTDTQYF. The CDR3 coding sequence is TGTGCCAGCCGAGAGGTAGCGGGACGCACAGATACGCAGTATTTT.

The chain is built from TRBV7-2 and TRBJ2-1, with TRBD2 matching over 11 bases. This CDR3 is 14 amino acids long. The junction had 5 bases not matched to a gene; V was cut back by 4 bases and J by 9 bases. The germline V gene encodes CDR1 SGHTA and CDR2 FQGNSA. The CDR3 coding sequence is TGTGCCAGCAGCTCGGATAGCGGGAGGGCTGAGCAGTTCTTC. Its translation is CASSSDSGRAEQFF.

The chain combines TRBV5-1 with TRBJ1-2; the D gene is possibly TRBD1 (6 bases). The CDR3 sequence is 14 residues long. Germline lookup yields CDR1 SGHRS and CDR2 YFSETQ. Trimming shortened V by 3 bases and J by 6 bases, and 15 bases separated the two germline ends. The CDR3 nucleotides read TGCGCCAGCAGCTGGGAACAGGGAAAGGATGGCTACACCTTC. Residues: CASSWEQGKDGYTF.

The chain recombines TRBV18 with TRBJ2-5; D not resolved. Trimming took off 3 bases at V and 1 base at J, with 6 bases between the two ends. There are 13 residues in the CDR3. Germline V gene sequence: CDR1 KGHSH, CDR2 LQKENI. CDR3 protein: CASSPPVQETQYF. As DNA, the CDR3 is TGTGCCAGCTCACCCCCGGTCCAAGAGACCCAGTACTTC.